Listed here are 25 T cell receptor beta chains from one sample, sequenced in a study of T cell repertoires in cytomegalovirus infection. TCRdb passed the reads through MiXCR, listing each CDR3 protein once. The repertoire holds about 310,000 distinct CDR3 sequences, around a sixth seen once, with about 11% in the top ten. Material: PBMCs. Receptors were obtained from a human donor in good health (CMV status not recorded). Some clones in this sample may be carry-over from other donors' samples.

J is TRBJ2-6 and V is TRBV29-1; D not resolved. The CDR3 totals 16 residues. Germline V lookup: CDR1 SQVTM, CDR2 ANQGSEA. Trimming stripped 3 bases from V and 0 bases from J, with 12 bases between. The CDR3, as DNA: TGCAGCGTTGATGTCCCGACGGTCTCTGGGGCCAACGTCCTGACTTTC. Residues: CSVDVPTVSGANVLTF.

The CDR3 DNA is TGTGCCAGCAGTTACAATCTGAGGCAAGAGACCCAGTACTTC. Protein sequence: CASSYNLRQETQYF. V gene TRBV6-6 combines with J gene TRBJ2-5; D remains unclear. This CDR3 is built from 14 residues. Germline loops: CDR1 MNHNY, CDR2 SVGAGI (reference sequence). V gave up 2 bases and J gave up 2 bases, with 9 bases separating them.

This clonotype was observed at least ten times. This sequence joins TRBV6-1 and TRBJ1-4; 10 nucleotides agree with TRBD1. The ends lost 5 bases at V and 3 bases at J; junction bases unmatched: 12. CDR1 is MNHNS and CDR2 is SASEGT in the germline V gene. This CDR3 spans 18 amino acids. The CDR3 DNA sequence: TGTGCCAGCAGTAAGACGACAGGGGGCATTGCGGCTAATGAAAAACTGTTTTTT. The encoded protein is CASSKTTGGIAANEKLFF.

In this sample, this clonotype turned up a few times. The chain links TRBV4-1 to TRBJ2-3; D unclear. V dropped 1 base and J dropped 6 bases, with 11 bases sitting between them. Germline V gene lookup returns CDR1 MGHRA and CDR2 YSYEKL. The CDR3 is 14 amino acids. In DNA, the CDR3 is TGCGCCAGCAGCCAAGTTGGGCTCCTTGATACGCAGTATTTT. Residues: CASSQVGLLDTQYF.

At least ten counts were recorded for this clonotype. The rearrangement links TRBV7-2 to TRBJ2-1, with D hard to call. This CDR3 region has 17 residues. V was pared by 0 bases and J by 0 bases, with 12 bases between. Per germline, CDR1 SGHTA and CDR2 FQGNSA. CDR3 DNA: TGTGCCAGCAGCTTAGCGTTCCATCTGAGCTCCTACAATGAGCAGTTCTTC. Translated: CASSLAFHLSSYNEQFF.

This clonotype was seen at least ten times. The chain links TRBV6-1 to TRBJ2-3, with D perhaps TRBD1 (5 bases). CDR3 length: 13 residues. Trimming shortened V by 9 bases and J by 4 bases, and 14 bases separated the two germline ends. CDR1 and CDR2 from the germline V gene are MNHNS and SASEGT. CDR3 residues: CASNRMLSDTQYF. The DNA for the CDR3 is TGTGCCAGTAACAGGATGTTATCAGATACGCAGTATTTT.

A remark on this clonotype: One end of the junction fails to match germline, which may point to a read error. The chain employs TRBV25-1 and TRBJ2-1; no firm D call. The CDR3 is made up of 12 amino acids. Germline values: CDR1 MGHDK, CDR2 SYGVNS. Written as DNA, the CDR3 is TGTGCCAGCAGTGCGGCCCGCGATGATCAGTTCTTC. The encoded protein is CASSAARDDQFF.

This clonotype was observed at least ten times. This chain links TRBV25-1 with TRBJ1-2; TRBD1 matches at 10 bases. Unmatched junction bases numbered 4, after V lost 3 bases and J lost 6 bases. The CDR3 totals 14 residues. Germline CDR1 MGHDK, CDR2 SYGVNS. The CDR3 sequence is CASSETGGADGYTF. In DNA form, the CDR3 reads TGTGCCAGCAGTGAGACAGGGGGCGCAGATGGCTACACCTTC.

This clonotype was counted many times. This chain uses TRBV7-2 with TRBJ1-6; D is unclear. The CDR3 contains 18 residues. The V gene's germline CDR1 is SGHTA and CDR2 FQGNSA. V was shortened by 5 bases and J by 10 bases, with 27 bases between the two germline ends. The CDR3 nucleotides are TGTGCCAGCAGCCCAACTTATACCGGGAGCCACGGAGGGTCACCCCTCCACTTT. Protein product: CASSPTYTGSHGGSPLHF.

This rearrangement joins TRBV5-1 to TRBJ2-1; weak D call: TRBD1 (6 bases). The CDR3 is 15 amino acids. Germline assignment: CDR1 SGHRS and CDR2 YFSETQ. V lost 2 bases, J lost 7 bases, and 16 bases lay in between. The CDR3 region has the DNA TGCGCCAGCAGCTTAGATCCCGGGACAAAGAATGAGCAGTTCTTC. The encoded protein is CASSLDPGTKNEQFF.

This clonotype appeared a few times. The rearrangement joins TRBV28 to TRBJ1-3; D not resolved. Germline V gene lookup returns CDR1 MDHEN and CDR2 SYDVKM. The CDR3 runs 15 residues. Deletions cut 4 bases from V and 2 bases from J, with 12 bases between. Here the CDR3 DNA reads TGTGCCAGCAGTTGGGGAGGGCACCCTGGAAACACCATATATTTT. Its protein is CASSWGGHPGNTIYF. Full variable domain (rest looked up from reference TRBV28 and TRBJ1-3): DVKVTQSSRYLVKRTGEKVFLECVQDMDHENMFWYRQDPGLGLRLIYFSYDVKMKEKGDIPEGYSVSREKKERFSLILESASTNQTSMYLCASSWGGHPGNTIYFGEGSWLTVV.

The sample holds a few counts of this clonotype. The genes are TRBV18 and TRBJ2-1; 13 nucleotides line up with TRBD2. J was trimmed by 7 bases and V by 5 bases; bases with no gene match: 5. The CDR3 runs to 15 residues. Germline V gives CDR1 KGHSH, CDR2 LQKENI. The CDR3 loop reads CASSATSGGRNEQFF. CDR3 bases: TGTGCCAGCTCAGCGACTAGCGGGGGGCGTAATGAGCAGTTCTTC. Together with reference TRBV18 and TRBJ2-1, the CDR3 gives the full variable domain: NAGVMQNPRHLVRRRGQEARLRCSPMKGHSHVYWYRQLPEEGLKFMVYLQKENIIDESGMPKERFSAEFPKEGPSILRIQQVVRGDSAAYFCASSATSGGRNEQFFGPGTRLTVL.

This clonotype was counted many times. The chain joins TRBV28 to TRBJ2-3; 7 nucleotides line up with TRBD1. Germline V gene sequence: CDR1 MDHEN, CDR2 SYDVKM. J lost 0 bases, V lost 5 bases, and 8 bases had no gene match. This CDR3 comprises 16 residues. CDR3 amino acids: CASSRGTATSTDTQYF. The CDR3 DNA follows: TGTGCCAGCAGTCGAGGGACAGCAACTAGCACAGATACGCAGTATTTT.

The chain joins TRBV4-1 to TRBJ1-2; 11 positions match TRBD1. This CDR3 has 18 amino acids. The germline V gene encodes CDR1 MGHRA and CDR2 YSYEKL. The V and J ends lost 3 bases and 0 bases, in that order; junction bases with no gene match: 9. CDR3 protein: CASSHLLGTGGTNYGYTF. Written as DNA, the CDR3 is TGCGCCAGCAGCCATCTCCTCGGGACAGGGGGAACTAACTATGGCTACACCTTC.

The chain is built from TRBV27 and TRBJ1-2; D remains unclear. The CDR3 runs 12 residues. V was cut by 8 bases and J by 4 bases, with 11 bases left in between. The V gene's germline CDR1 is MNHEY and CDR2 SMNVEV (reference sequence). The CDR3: CASYRERYGYTF. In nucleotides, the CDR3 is TGTGCCAGCTATAGAGAACGCTATGGCTACACCTTC.

CDR3 bases: TGTGCCAGCAGCTTACTCCCAGGGGAGAATGCCAACTATGGCTACACCTTC. Protein product: CASSLLPGENANYGYTF. The J gene is TRBJ1-2, the V gene TRBV7-9, with a weak D call TRBD1 (6 bases). The CDR3 spans 17 residues. V lost 2 bases, J lost 2 bases, and 18 bases lay in between. The V gene's germline CDR1 is SEHNR and CDR2 FQNEAQ (reference sequence).

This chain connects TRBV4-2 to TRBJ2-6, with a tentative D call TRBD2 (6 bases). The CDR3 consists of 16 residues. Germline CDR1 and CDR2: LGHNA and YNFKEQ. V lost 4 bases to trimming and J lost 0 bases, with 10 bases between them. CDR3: CASSRGEISGANVLTF. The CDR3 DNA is TGTGCCAGCAGCCGGGGGGAGATCTCTGGGGCCAACGTCCTGACTTTC.

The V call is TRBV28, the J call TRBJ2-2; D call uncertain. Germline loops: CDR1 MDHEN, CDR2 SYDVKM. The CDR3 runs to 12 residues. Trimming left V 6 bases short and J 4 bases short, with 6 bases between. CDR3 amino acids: CASSEFTGELFF. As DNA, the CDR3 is TGTGCCAGCAGCGAATTCACCGGGGAGCTGTTTTTT.

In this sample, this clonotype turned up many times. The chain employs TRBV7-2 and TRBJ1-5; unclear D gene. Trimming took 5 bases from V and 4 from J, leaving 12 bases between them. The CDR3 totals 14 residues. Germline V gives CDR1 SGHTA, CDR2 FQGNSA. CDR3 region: CASSRTNENQPQHF. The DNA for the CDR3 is TGTGCCAGCAGCCGCACGAACGAAAATCAGCCCCAGCATTTT. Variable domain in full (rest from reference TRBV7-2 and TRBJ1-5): GAGVSQSPSNKVTEKGKDVELRCDPISGHTALYWYRQSLGQGLEFLIYFQGNSAPDKSGLPSDRFSAERTGGSVSTLTIQRTQQEDSAVYLCASSRTNENQPQHFGDGTRLSIL.

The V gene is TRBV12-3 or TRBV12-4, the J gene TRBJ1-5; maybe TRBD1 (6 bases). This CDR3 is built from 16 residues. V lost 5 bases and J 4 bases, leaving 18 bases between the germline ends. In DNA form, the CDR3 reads TGTGCCAGCAGTCTTAACAGGGTTTCTCGGAATCAGCCCCAGCATTTT. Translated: CASSLNRVSRNQPQHF.

The CDR3 region has the DNA TGTGCCAGCAGCTCTGGGCTAGGGACTAGCGGGGGGGACGGGTACAATGAGCAGTTCTTC. The encoded protein is CASSSGLGTSGGDGYNEQFF. J is TRBJ2-1 and V is TRBV5-6; 16 bases are shared with TRBD2. Per the germline V gene, CDR1 is SGHDT and CDR2 is YYEEEE. V was clipped by 3 bases and J by 4 bases; unmatched bases: 13. The CDR3 extends over 20 amino acids. Together with reference TRBV5-6 and TRBJ2-1, the CDR3 gives the full variable domain: DAGVTQSPTHLIKTRGQQVTLRCSPKSGHDTVSWYQQALGQGPQFIFQYYEEEERQRGNFPDRFSGHQFPNYSSELNVNALLLGDSALYLCASSSGLGTSGGDGYNEQFFGPGTRLTVL.

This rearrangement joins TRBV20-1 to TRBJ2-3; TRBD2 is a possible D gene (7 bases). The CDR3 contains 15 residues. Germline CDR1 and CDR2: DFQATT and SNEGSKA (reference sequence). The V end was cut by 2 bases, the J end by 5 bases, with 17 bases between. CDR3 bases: TGCAGTGCTAGACAAGGCGGGGGCTGGGGAGATACGCAGTATTTT. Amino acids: CSARQGGGWGDTQYF.

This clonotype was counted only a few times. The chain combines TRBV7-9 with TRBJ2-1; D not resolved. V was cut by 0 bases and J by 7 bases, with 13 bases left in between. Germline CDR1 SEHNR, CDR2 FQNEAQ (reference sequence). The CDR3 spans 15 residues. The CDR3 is CASSLAADLRNEQFF. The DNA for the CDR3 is TGTGCCAGCAGCTTAGCTGCAGACCTAAGGAATGAGCAGTTCTTC.

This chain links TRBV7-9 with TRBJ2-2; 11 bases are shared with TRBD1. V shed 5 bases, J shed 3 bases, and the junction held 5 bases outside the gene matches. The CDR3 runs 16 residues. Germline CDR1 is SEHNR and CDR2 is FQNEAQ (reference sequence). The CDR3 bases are TGTGCCAGCAGCCCAGGACAGGGGGCTCACACCGGGGAGCTGTTTTTT. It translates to CASSPGQGAHTGELFF.

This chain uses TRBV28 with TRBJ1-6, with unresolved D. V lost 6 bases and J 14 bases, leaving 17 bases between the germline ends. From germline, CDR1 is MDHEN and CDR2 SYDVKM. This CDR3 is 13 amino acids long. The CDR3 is CASSLIDRTTLHF. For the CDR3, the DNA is TGTGCCAGCAGCTTAATTGACCGAACCACCCTCCACTTT.